This T cell receptor beta chain was identified during a study of technical replicates of blood from a few donors. The table came from immunoSEQ multiplex PCR; TCRdb's copy has only in-frame clones and leaves some out. This sample yields over 50,000 clones, of which more than 75% are seen a single time; just over 5% belongs to the top ten. The clonotype was recovered from a human donor in good health. Some clones in this sample may be carry-over from other donors' samples. What was sequenced was PBMCs.

CDR3 region: CASSQGASWDEQYF. Written as DNA, the CDR3 is TGCGCCAGCAGCCAAGGGGCTAGCTGGGACGAGCAGTACTTC. This rearrangement joins TRBV4-3 to TRBJ2-7, with a possible D match to TRBD2 (5 bases). CDR1 is LGHNA and CDR2 is YSLEER in the germline V gene. The CDR3 has 14 amino acids. Trimming took 1 base from V and 5 from J, leaving 12 bases between them.